This T cell receptor (beta chain) stems from a study of blood T cell repertoires in COVID-19. At the level of the study: The cDNA or gDNA used as material had been derived from T cells, B-cell-depleted T cells, or PBMCs.

Per the authors' pipeline: Amplification of reference gene primers provided the estimated nucleated cell counts. The assay was immunoSEQ multiplex PCR, and TCRdb's table has in-frame clones only and misses some. V, J and clone size are taken as reported in that table, and D and trimming were inferred from the DNA itself. The sample lists roughly 200,000 clones, 88% occurring once. Germline V gene lookup returns CDR1 KGHSH and CDR2 LQKENI. CDR3 length: 14 amino acids. V gave up 5 bases and J gave up 2 bases, with 9 bases separating them. The rearrangement joins TRBV18 to TRBJ2-2; D not resolved. The clonotype originates from a man between 18 and 29 years old with active or convalescent COVID-19. Sample: peripheral blood. In nucleotides, the CDR3 is TGTGCCAGCTCAATAAACGGTAACACCGGGGAGCTGTTTTTT. This translates into CASSINGNTGELFF.